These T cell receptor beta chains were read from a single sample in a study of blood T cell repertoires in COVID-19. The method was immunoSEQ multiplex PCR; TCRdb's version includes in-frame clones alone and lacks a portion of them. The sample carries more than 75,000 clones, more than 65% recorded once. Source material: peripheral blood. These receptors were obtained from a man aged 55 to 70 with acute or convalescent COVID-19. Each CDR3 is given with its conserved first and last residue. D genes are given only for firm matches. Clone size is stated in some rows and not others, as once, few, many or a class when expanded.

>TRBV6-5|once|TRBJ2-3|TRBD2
CASCRGGTDTQYF
TGTGCCAGCTGCCGGGGGGGGACAGATACGCAGTATTTT
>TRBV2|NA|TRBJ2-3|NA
CASSGGRVRTDTQYF
TGTGCCAGCAGTGGGGGCAGGGTGCGCACAGATACGCAGTATTTT
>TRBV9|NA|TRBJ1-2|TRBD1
CASSVARGTGYGYTF
TGTGCCAGCAGCGTAGCTAGGGGGACAGGCTATGGCTACACCTTC
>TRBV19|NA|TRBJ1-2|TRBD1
CASTVPGQINYGYTF
TGTGCCAGTACCGTGCCGGGACAGATTAACTATGGCTACACCTTC
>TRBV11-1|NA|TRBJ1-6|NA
CASRSKDSRNSPLHF
TGTGCCAGCAGATCAAAGGACAGCCGTAATTCACCCCTCCACTTT
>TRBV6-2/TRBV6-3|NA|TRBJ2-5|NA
CASRRDTATQYF
TGTGCCAGCCGCCGGGACACCGCTACCCAGTACTTC
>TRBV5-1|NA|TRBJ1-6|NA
CASSLVGQFSSSYNSPLHF
TGCGCCAGCAGCTTGGTGGGACAATTCTCGAGCTCCTATAATTCACCCCTCCACTTT
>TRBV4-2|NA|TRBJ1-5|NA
CASSQATGNQPQHF
TGTGCCAGCAGCCAAGCGACAGGCAATCAGCCCCAGCATTTT
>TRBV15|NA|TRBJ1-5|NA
CATSRGGDLGNQPQHF
TGTGCCACCAGCAGAGGCGGAGATCTGGGCAATCAGCCCCAGCATTTT
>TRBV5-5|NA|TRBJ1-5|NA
CASSLEQSFSNQPQHF
TGTGCCAGCAGCTTAGAACAGAGTTTTAGCAATCAGCCCCAGCATTTT
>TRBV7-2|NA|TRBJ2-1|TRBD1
CASSNRDRNEQFF
TGTGCCAGCAGCAACCGGGACAGAAATGAGCAGTTCTTC
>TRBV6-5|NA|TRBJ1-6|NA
CASGRGDSPLHF
TGTGCCAGCGGCAGGGGAGATTCACCCCTCCACTTT
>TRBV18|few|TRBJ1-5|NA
CASSPSRGRNQPQHF
TGTGCCAGCTCACCAAGCAGGGGTCGCAATCAGCCCCAGCATTTT
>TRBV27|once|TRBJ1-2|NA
CASSLGQPNYGYTF
TGTGCCAGCAGTTTAGGACAGCCTAACTATGGCTACACCTTC
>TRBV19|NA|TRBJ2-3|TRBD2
CATTKGFGLATDTQYF
TGTGCCACCACAAAGGGATTCGGACTAGCCACAGATACGCAGTATTTT
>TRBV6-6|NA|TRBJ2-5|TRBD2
CASSYTSTSGGSPDNF
TGTGCCAGCAGTTACACCTCGACTAGCGGGGGGTCCCCTGATAACTTC
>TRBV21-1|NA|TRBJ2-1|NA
CASSNLRGQTSYNEQFF
TGTGCCAGCAGCAATCTCAGGGGACAGACTTCCTACAATGAGCAGTTCTTC
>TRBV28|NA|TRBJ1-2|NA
CASSPYSNYGYTF
TGTGCCAGCAGTCCATACTCTAACTATGGCTACACCTTC
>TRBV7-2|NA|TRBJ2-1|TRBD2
CASSYQRGAYNEQFF
TGTGCCAGCAGCTACCAGCGGGGGGCCTACAATGAGCAGTTCTTC
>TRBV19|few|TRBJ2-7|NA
CASGAGGEPYEQYF
TGTGCCAGTGGGGCCGGCGGGGAACCCTACGAGCAGTACTTC
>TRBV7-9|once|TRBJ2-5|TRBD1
CASSLGAGGETQYF
TGTGCCAGCAGCTTGGGGGCAGGGGGAGAGACCCAGTACTTC
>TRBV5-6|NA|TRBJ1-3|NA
CASSLNPTGRSGNTIYF
TGTGCCAGCAGCTTGAACCCGACAGGACGCTCTGGAAACACCATATATTTT
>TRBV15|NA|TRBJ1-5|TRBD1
CATSRGFGTGYEPQHF
TGTGCCACCAGCAGAGGGTTCGGGACAGGCTACGAGCCCCAGCATTTT
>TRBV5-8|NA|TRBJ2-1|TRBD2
CASIPSMGLAGGRYNEQFF
TGTGCCAGCATCCCCTCGATGGGACTAGCGGGGGGGCGGTACAATGAGCAGTTCTTC
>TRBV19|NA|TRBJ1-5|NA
CASSIDRGDKPQHF
TGTGCCAGTAGTATAGACAGGGGTGACAAGCCCCAGCATTTT
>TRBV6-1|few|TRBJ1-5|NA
CASSESHANQPQHF
TGTGCCAGCAGTGAATCACACGCCAATCAGCCCCAGCATTTT
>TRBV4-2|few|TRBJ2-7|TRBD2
CASSQDLLAGAFYEQYF
TGTGCCAGCAGCCAAGACCTCCTAGCGGGGGCCTTCTACGAGCAGTACTTC
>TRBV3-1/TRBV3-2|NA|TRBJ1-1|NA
CASSQSGTFAFF
TGTGCCAGCAGCCAATCCGGGACATTTGCTTTCTTT
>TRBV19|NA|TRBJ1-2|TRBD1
CASTDRGVYGYTF
TGTGCCAGTACCGACAGGGGAGTGTATGGCTACACCTTC
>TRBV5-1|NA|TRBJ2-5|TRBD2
CASSRGLAGKETQYF
TGCGCCAGCAGCCGAGGGCTAGCGGGAAAAGAGACCCAGTACTTC
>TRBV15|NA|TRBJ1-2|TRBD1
CATSRDYPGTGTGGYTF
TGTGCCACCAGCAGAGATTACCCGGGGACAGGGACTGGAGGCTACACCTTC
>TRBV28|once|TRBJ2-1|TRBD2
CASSFTSLTGGQVEQFF
TGTGCCAGCAGTTTCACTTCTTTGACGGGGGGGCAAGTTGAGCAGTTCTTC
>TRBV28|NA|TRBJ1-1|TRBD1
CASTGRDRDRGRDTEAFF
TGTGCCAGCACTGGTAGGGACCGGGACAGGGGGCGAGATACTGAAGCTTTCTTT
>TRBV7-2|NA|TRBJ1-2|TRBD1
CASTLVGTVYGYTF
TGTGCCAGCACCCTAGTCGGGACAGTATATGGCTACACCTTC
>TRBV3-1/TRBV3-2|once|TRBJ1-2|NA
CASSPTLLSGRGGGYTF
TGTGCCAGCAGCCCCACGCTCCTCAGTGGGAGAGGGGGTGGCTACACCTTC
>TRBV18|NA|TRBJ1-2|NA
CASSPSLTGIYGYTF
TGTGCCAGCTCACCGTCCCTTACAGGGATCTATGGCTACACCTTC
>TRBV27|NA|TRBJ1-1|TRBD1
CASSSINRGTNTEAFF
TGTGCCAGCAGTTCCATCAACAGGGGAACGAACACTGAAGCTTTCTTT
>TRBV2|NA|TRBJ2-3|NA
CASKGGVGTDTQYF
TGTGCCAGCAAGGGGGGGGTCGGGACAGATACGCAGTATTTT